This TCR beta chain was recovered during a study of cytomegalovirus exposure and HLA in healthy donors. Primers included in the PCR were 60 Vbeta and 13 Jbeta primers. Profiled with immunoSEQ multiplex PCR; TCRdb holds only in-frame clones, not every one. This table has just over 60,000 clones, approximately 87% appearing once. V lost 2 bases and J lost 5; bases outside the gene matches: 2. The CDR3 totals 13 residues. In germline, CDR1 is SGDLS, CDR2 YYNGEE. This clone was observed a single time. The chain recombines TRBV9 with TRBJ1-1; 8 bases agree with TRBD1. This TCR was recovered from a man between 18 and 29 years old in good health and CMV-seronegative. Sequencing was done on a sample of PBMCs. The CDR3 DNA sequence: TGTGCCAGCAGCGTCACAGGGGGAACTGAAGCTTTCTTT. It codes for CASSVTGGTEAFF. The whole variable domain, remainder taken from reference TRBV9 and TRBJ1-1, is DSGVTQTPKHLITATGQRVTLRCSPRSGDLSVYWYQQSLDQGLQFLIQYYNGEERAKGNILERFSAQQFPDLHSELNLSSLELGDSALYFCASSVTGGTEAFFGQGTRLTVV.